The 32 T cell receptor beta chains given below trace back to one sample, sequenced in a study of T cell responses to AZD1222 COVID-19 vaccine. Data came from immunoSEQ multiplex PCR; TCRdb stores just in-frame clones and leaves some out. This table has 150,000 to 200,000 clones, 70% to 90% appearing once. The specimen comprised peripheral blood, sampled 28 days after the second AZD1222 dose. These receptors came from an adult who received the AZD1222 COVID-19 vaccine.

CDR3 bases: TGCAGCGTTGGTCCCCAGAGGGAGAAGGGCGAGCAGTACTTC. It encodes CSVGPQREKGEQYF. The chain recombines TRBV29-1 with TRBJ2-7; D is perhaps TRBD2 (5 bases). This CDR3 is 14 amino acids long. Germline-derived CDR1 and CDR2 are SQVTM and ANQGSEA. The V gene lost 4 bases and the J gene lost 6 bases, with 19 bases spanning the gap.

The V and J genes are TRBV19 and TRBJ1-1; TRBD1 matches at 8 bases. The CDR3 totals 15 residues. The V segment lost 4 bases and the J segment 4 bases; nucleotides outside the gene matches: 8. Germline assignment: CDR1 LNHDA and CDR2 SQIVND (reference sequence). CDR3 residues: CASSTLGQGGTEAFF. Written as DNA, the CDR3 is TGTGCCAGTAGTACCCTCGGACAGGGAGGCACTGAAGCTTTCTTT.

The chain links TRBV29-1 to TRBJ1-3; 7 bases are a match to TRBD1. V lost 6 bases, J lost 0 bases, and 5 bases stayed unmatched. This CDR3 is 14 amino acids long. Germline loops: CDR1 SQVTM, CDR2 ANQGSEA. The DNA for the CDR3 is TGCAGCGTGGCAGGGGGAAACTCTGGAAACACCATATATTTT. Amino acids: CSVAGGNSGNTIYF.

The chain links TRBV4-1 to TRBJ2-7; no clear D. Germline-derived CDR1 and CDR2 are MGHRA and YSYEKL. The CDR3 is 14 amino acids. Trimming removed 1 base from V and 0 bases from J, with 7 bases in between. CDR3: CASSQVPTSYEQYF. The CDR3 DNA follows: TGCGCCAGCAGCCAAGTCCCTACCTCCTACGAGCAGTACTTC.

The chain joins TRBV9 to TRBJ1-1; D is possibly TRBD1 (6 bases). This CDR3 has 15 residues. CDR1 is SGDLS and CDR2 is YYNGEE in the germline V gene. Trimming removed 1 base at V and 0 bases at J, with 10 bases between. In DNA, the CDR3 is TGTGCCAGCAGCGTATTTGACAGGATGAACACTGAAGCTTTCTTT. Amino acids: CASSVFDRMNTEAFF.

The chain employs TRBV9 and TRBJ2-3, with D possibly TRBD2 on 6 matching bases. This CDR3 region has 14 residues. From germline, CDR1 is SGDLS and CDR2 YYNGEE. Trimming left V 2 bases short and J 6 bases short, with 13 bases between. The CDR3 DNA reads as TGTGCCAGCAGCGTTTCCCCCCGGGAGGATACGCAGTATTTT. Translation gives CASSVSPREDTQYF.

The J gene is TRBJ2-3, the V gene TRBV5-1; 7 bases map to TRBD2. Germline V gene data show CDR1 as SGHRS and CDR2 as YFSETQ. V shed 1 base, J shed 3 bases, and the junction held 8 bases outside the gene matches. This CDR3 has 16 residues. The CDR3 DNA sequence: TGCGCCAGCAGCTTGTCCCCTAGCGGCGGAACAGATACGCAGTATTTT. Translated: CASSLSPSGGTDTQYF.

The chain recombines TRBV7-9 with TRBJ2-1; a possible D gene is TRBD1 (6 bases). The CDR3 contains 14 residues. V lost 8 bases to trimming and J lost 3 bases, with 14 bases between them. Germline lookup yields CDR1 SEHNR and CDR2 FQNEAQ (reference sequence). The CDR3 sequence: CASQPLDSYNEQFF. CDR3 bases: TGTGCCAGCCAACCCTTGGACAGCTACAATGAGCAGTTCTTC.

This chain uses TRBV19 with TRBJ1-5; 7 positions agree with TRBD1. CDR3 length equals 14 residues. Per germline, CDR1 LNHDA and CDR2 SQIVND (reference sequence). J was trimmed by 3 bases and V by 5 bases; bases with no gene match: 4. The CDR3 sequence is CASSWGQINQPQHF. The CDR3 DNA sequence: TGTGCCAGTAGTTGGGGACAGATCAATCAGCCCCAGCATTTT.

The V call is TRBV7-2, the J call TRBJ1-2; 7 bases agree with TRBD1. From germline, CDR1 is SGHTA and CDR2 FQGNSA. V dropped 5 bases and J dropped 4; count of bases not matched to a gene: 10. The CDR3 is 15 residues long. CDR3 sequence reads: CASSNFPGQSYGYTF. The CDR3 DNA follows: TGTGCCAGCAGCAACTTCCCGGGACAGAGCTATGGCTACACCTTC.

This sequence joins TRBV6-5 and TRBJ1-6; D might be TRBD1 (6 bases). The CDR3 spans 13 residues. Germline V gene sequence: CDR1 MNHEY, CDR2 SVGAGI. V lost 6 bases to trimming and J lost 14 bases, with 17 bases between them. The CDR3 loop reads CASSPWGRLSLHF. The CDR3 nucleotides are TGTGCCAGCAGCCCATGGGGGCGCCTCTCCCTCCACTTT.

This clone was detected only once. This chain joins TRBV10-3 and TRBJ1-5; 8 positions match TRBD1. J lost 5 bases, V lost 3 bases, and 6 bases had no gene match. CDR1 and CDR2 (germline): ENHRY, SYGVKD. The CDR3 is made up of 15 amino acids. In DNA form, the CDR3 reads TGTGCCATCAGTGATGGGACAGGTACCCATCAGCCCCAGCATTTT. Protein: CAISDGTGTHQPQHF.

This chain joins TRBV5-1 and TRBJ1-6; a possible D gene is TRBD1 (6 bases). The CDR3 has 17 residues. With 1 base removed from V and 7 bases from J, the gap between germline ends came to 18 bases. CDR1 and CDR2 (germline): SGHRS, YFSETQ. CDR3 loop: CASSLWIATGRNSPLHF. In DNA, the CDR3 is TGCGCCAGCAGCTTGTGGATTGCCACAGGGCGGAATTCACCCCTCCACTTT.

The chain carries TRBV6-1 and TRBJ2-1; 11 nucleotides match TRBD1. Germline CDR1 reads MNHNS; CDR2 reads SASEGT. CDR3 length equals 15 residues. V lost 3 bases, J lost 5 bases, and 3 bases stayed unmatched. This CDR3 reads CASSDRDRGDNEQFF. Here the CDR3 DNA reads TGTGCCAGCAGTGACCGGGACAGGGGGGACAATGAGCAGTTCTTC.

V and J are TRBV6-2 or TRBV6-3 and TRBJ1-2; no reliable D call. This CDR3 is 16 amino acids long. Per germline, CDR1 MNHEY and CDR2 SVGEGT. V lost 0 bases and J lost 2, with 13 bases in between. The CDR3 protein is CASSYSPSAENYGYTF. As DNA, the CDR3 is TGTGCCAGCAGTTACTCGCCATCAGCCGAAAACTATGGCTACACCTTC.

This sequence joins TRBV28 and TRBJ1-2; 8 nucleotides agree with TRBD1. From germline, CDR1 is MDHEN and CDR2 SYDVKM. The CDR3 has 16 residues. V gave up 5 bases and J gave up 1 base; unmatched junction bases: 9. This chain's CDR3 is CASSGTGPINNYGYTF. The CDR3, as DNA: TGTGCCAGCAGTGGGACAGGCCCGATTAATAACTATGGCTACACCTTC.

The chain joins TRBV5-1 to TRBJ2-1, with 10 bases matching TRBD2. The length of the CDR3 is 15 residues. V dropped 0 bases and J dropped 9; count of bases not matched to a gene: 6. Germline V gives CDR1 SGHRS, CDR2 YFSETQ. For the CDR3, the DNA is TGCGCCAGCAGCTTGGAGACTAGCGGGTACGGTGAGCAGTTCTTC. Residues: CASSLETSGYGEQFF.

The chain uses TRBV3-1 (or the pseudogene TRBV3-2) and TRBJ2-1; D perhaps matches TRBD1 (6 bases). V was cut by 7 bases and J by 4 bases, with 11 bases left in between. This CDR3 comprises 13 residues. Germline CDR1 LGHDT, CDR2 YNNKEL (reference sequence). The CDR3 coding sequence is TGTGCCAGCAACCTCGACAGGTACAATGAGCAGTTCTTC. It translates to CASNLDRYNEQFF.

The chain employs TRBV7-2 and TRBJ1-1, with D unresolved. The CDR3 loop spans 15 amino acids. The V end lost 1 base, the J end lost 0 bases, and 9 bases lay between the germline ends. The germline CDR1 and CDR2 sequences are SGHTA and FQGNSA. The CDR3 region is CASSLVLALNTEAFF. The CDR3 region has the DNA TGTGCCAGCAGCTTAGTCCTAGCATTGAACACTGAAGCTTTCTTT. The whole variable domain, remainder taken from reference TRBV7-2 and TRBJ1-1, is GAGVSQSPSNKVTEKGKDVELRCDPISGHTALYWYRQSLGQGLEFLIYFQGNSAPDKSGLPSDRFSAERTGGSVSTLTIQRTQQEDSAVYLCASSLVLALNTEAFFGQGTRLTVV.

The chain employs TRBV6-5 and TRBJ2-7, with 9 nucleotides matching TRBD1. CDR3 size: 14 residues. Germline V CDR1 and CDR2: MNHEY, SVGAGI. The V and J ends lost 7 bases and 5 bases, in that order; junction bases with no gene match: 9. The chain's CDR3 is CASTQIRTGDEQYF. DNA for the CDR3: TGTGCCAGCACCCAGATCCGGACAGGGGACGAGCAGTACTTC.

In this sample, this clone turned up a few times. This chain links TRBV5-1 with TRBJ2-1, with 8 positions matching TRBD1. The CDR3 is 14 residues long. V trimming: 3 bases; J trimming: 12 bases; junction bases outside the gene matches: 11. Per germline, CDR1 SGHRS and CDR2 YFSETQ. The CDR3 DNA follows: TGCGCCAGCAGCTCGGGACAGGTTCCGGTGGGGCAGTTCTTC. Its protein product is CASSSGQVPVGQFF. Drawing the rest from reference TRBV5-1 and TRBJ2-1, the complete variable domain is KAGVTQTPRYLIKTRGQQVTLSCSPISGHRSVSWYQQTPGQGLQFLFEYFSETQRNKGNFPGRFSGRQFSNSRSEMNVSTLELGDSALYLCASSSGQVPVGQFFGPGTRLTVL.

The V gene is TRBV5-1, the J gene TRBJ1-5; 9 positions agree with TRBD1. In germline, CDR1 is SGHRS, CDR2 YFSETQ. The CDR3 is made up of 15 amino acids. J gave up 5 bases and V 0 bases, and 3 bases lay outside the gene matches. The CDR3 sequence: CASSLGDRDDQPQHF. The CDR3 nucleotides are TGCGCCAGCAGCTTGGGGGACAGGGACGATCAGCCCCAGCATTTT.

This sequence joins TRBV6-2 or TRBV6-3 and TRBJ2-2, with 9 nucleotides matching TRBD1. The CDR3 has 16 residues. The junction had 11 bases not matched to a gene; V was cut back by 5 bases and J by 7 bases. CDR1 and CDR2 (germline): MNHEY, SVGEGT. CDR3 amino acids: CASSISGQGSSGELFF. The CDR3 DNA reads as TGTGCCAGCAGTATATCGGGACAGGGTAGCAGCGGGGAGCTGTTTTTT.

Notes on this clone: The sample has other DNA sequences that encode this CDR3 too. The V and J genes are TRBV14 and TRBJ1-5; D remains ambiguous. V gave up 3 bases and J gave up 1 base, with 4 bases separating them. The CDR3 extends over 13 amino acids. CDR1 and CDR2 from the germline V gene are SGHDN and FVKESK. The CDR3 reads CASSQDSNQPQHF. The CDR3 coding sequence is TGTGCCAGCAGCCAGGACAGCAATCAGCCCCAGCATTTT. The full variable domain, completed using reference TRBV14 and TRBJ1-5, is EAGVTQFPSHSVIEKGQTVTLRCDPISGHDNLYWYRRVMGKEIKFLLHFVKESKQDESGMPNNRFLAERTGGTYSTLKVQPAELEDSGVYFCASSQDSNQPQHFGDGTRLSIL.

The sample holds one count of this clone. The J gene is TRBJ1-1, the V gene TRBV14; 7 bases are a match to TRBD1. This CDR3 region has 13 residues. Germline V gene lookup returns CDR1 SGHDN and CDR2 FVKESK. V was pared by 5 bases and J by 9 bases, with 9 bases of the junction left unmatched. The CDR3 loop is CASSKDVQGKAFF. The CDR3 DNA reads TGTGCCAGCAGCAAGGATGTACAGGGGAAAGCTTTCTTT.

This clone was observed a few times. This sequence joins TRBV15 and TRBJ1-5; D is uncertain. The germline CDR1 and CDR2 sequences are LNHNV and YYDKDF (reference sequence). V was shortened by 3 bases and J by 6 bases, with 9 bases between the two germline ends. The CDR3 runs to 13 residues. The CDR3 region is CATSSPPGQPQHF. CDR3 nucleotides: TGTGCCACCAGCAGCCCCCCGGGTCAGCCCCAGCATTTT.

This sequence joins TRBV3-1 (or the pseudogene TRBV3-2) and TRBJ2-5; TRBD2 might be the D (5 bases). The CDR3 is 15 amino acids. Deletions cut 3 bases from V and 5 bases from J, with 16 bases between. Germline CDR1 and CDR2: LGHDT and YNNKEL (reference sequence). The CDR3 sequence: CASSQSAARGETQYF. CDR3 DNA: TGTGCCAGCAGCCAGTCAGCGGCTAGAGGGGAGACCCAGTACTTC.

The chain couples TRBV2 to TRBJ1-1, with D maybe TRBD1 (5 bases). CDR3 size: 13 residues. V was trimmed by 5 bases and J by 7 bases, leaving 14 bases between them. Germline V lookup: CDR1 SNHLY, CDR2 FYNNEI. DNA for the CDR3: TGTGCCAGCAGTTTTACAGGCAACTATGAAGCTTTCTTT. It is translated as CASSFTGNYEAFF.

This chain connects TRBV6-1 to TRBJ1-2; no reliable D call. V lost 0 bases and J lost 6, with 5 bases in between. This CDR3 comprises 12 residues. Germline values: CDR1 MNHNS, CDR2 SASEGT. CDR3 DNA: TGTGCCAGCAGTGAAGCCGGGAATGGCTACACCTTC. This sequence encodes CASSEAGNGYTF.

The CDR3 nucleotides read TGCGCCAGCAGGAGGGGGGAACAGGAGGGATGGGCTGGGGCCAACGTCCTGACTTTC. Its protein is CASRRGEQEGWAGANVLTF. This chain connects TRBV4-1 to TRBJ2-6; D may be TRBD1 or TRBD2 (6 bases each). V was cut by 6 bases and J by 2 bases, with 23 bases left in between. The germline V gene has CDR1 MGHRA and CDR2 YSYEKL. The CDR3 loop spans 19 amino acids.

The V gene is TRBV2, the J gene TRBJ1-1; a weak D match, TRBD1 (5 bases). This CDR3 spans 14 amino acids. Looked up from germline, CDR1 is SNHLY and CDR2 is FYNNEI. V lost 6 bases to trimming and J lost 5 bases, with 16 bases between them. The CDR3 DNA is TGTGCCAGCAGATACCAGGGCCAAGCAACTGAAGCTTTCTTT. Translation: CASRYQGQATEAFF.

This chain links TRBV29-1 with TRBJ2-5, with 9 bases matching TRBD2. CDR1 and CDR2 (germline): SQVTM, ANQGSEA. J lost 1 base, V lost 5 bases, and 17 bases had no gene match. This CDR3 has 18 residues. The CDR3 bases are TGCAGCGTTTTGAGTAGGGTTTTTGGGCGGGGGGGCCAAGAGACCCAGTACTTC. Protein product: CSVLSRVFGRGGQETQYF.